The source of this T cell receptor (beta chain) is a study of cytomegalovirus exposure and HLA in healthy donors. The CDR3 runs 13 residues. V trimming: 8 bases; J trimming: 4 bases; junction bases outside the gene matches: 7. CDR1 is LNHDA, CDR2 SQIVND, per germline (reference sequence). Produced via immunoSEQ multiplex PCR; TCRdb's table is partial and in-frame only. Of under 200,000 clones detected, about 90% appear once; the ten largest clones hold 5% to 7%. This rearrangement joins TRBV19 to TRBJ2-5, with TRBD2 matching over 7 bases. This TCR was sampled from a woman in her twenties or thirties in good health and CMV-seronegative. Sequences were obtained from PBMCs. CDR3 sequence: CASGPTGGETQYF. CDR3 sequence (DNA): TGTGCCAGTGGACCTACGGGAGGAGAGACCCAGTACTTC.